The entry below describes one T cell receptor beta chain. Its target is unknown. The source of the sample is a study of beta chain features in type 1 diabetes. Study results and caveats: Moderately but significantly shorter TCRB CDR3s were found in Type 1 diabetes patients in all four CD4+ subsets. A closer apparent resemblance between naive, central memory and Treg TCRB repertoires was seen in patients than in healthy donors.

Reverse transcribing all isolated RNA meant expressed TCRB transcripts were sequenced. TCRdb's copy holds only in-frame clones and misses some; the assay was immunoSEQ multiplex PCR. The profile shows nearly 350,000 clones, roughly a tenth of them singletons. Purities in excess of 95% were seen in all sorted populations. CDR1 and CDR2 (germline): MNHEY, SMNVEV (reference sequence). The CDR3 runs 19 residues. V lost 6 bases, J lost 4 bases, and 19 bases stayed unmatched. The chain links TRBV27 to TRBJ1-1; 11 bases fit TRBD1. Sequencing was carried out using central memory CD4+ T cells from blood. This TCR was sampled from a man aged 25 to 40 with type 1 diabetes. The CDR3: CASSYRDAPGQGVSTEAFF. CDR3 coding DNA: TGTGCCAGCAGCTACCGTGACGCCCCGGGACAGGGGGTCAGCACTGAAGCTTTCTTT.